This T cell receptor beta chain emerged from a study of T cells in Graves' hyperthyroidism and ophthalmopathy. This sample holds PBMCs from roughly 10 ml fresh peripheral blood. With V trimmed by 8 bases and J by 4 bases, 10 bases remained unmatched. Germline loops: CDR1 MGHDK, CDR2 SYGVNS. The CDR3 totals 14 residues. There were TCR beta CDR3 regions amplified from RNA transcripts. A set of HTBI primers served as the primers for a first-round RT-PCR of the TCR CDR3. TCRdb reprocessed the multiplex PCR reads with MiXCR, giving one entry per CDR3 protein. The sample contains around 300,000 distinct CDR3 sequences, roughly an eighth of which appear only once.

The chain is built from TRBV25-1 and TRBJ1-1; 7 nucleotides match TRBD1. The sample was blood. This receptor was identified in a woman between 40 and 55 years old with Graves' hyperthyroidism. CDR3 loop: CASSARQGGTEAFF. The CDR3 DNA follows: TGTGCCAGCTCCGCCAGACAGGGCGGCACTGAAGCTTTCTTT.